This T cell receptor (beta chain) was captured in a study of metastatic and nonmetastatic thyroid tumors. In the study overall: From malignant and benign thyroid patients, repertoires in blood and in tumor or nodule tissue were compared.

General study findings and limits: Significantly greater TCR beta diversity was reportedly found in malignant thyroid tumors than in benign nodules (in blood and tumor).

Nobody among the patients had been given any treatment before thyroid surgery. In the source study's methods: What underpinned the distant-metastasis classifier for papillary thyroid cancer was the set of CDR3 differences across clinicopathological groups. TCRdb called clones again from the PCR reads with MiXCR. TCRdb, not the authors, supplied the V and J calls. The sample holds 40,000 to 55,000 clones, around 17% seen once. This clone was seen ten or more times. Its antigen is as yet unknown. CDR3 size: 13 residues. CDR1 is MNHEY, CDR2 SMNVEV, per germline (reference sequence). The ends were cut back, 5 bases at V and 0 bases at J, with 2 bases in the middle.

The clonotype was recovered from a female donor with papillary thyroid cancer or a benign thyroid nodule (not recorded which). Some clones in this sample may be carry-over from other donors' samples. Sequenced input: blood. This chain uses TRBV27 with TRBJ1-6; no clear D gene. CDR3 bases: TGTGCCAGCAGTCGCTCCTATAATTCACCCCTCCACTTT. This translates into CASSRSYNSPLHF.